This TCR beta chain was sequenced for a study of memory B cells and T cells in multiple sclerosis. V trimming: 0 bases; J trimming: 3 bases; junction bases outside the gene matches: 2. CDR3 size: 16 residues. Germline assignment: CDR1 MDHEN and CDR2 SYDVKM. Study-level results: Normalization was needed because clone-set size differences affected shared clonotype counts.

Turning to this clone: No antigen is known for it.

The method was immunoSEQ multiplex PCR; TCRdb's version includes in-frame clones alone and lacks a portion of them. The sample holds several hundred clones, 81% seen once. Input material: brain tissue. This receptor was identified in a human donor with multiple sclerosis. The V gene is TRBV28, the J gene TRBJ2-1, with TRBD1 identical over 10 bases. The CDR3 is CASSLWGQGLYNEQFF. CDR3 bases: TGTGCCAGCAGTTTATGGGGACAGGGGCTCTACAATGAGCAGTTCTTC.